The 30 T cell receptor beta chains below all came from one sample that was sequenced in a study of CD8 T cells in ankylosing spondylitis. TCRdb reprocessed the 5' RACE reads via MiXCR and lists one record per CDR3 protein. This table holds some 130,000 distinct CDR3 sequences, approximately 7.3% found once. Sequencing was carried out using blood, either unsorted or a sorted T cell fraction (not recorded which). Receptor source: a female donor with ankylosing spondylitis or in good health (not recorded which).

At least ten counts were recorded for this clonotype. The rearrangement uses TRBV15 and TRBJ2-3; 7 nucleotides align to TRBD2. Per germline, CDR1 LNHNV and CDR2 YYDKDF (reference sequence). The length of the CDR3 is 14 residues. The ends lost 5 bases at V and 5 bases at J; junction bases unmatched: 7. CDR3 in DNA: TGTGCCACCAGCTGGCGGGGGAGAGGAGATACGCAGTATTTT. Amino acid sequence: CATSWRGRGDTQYF.

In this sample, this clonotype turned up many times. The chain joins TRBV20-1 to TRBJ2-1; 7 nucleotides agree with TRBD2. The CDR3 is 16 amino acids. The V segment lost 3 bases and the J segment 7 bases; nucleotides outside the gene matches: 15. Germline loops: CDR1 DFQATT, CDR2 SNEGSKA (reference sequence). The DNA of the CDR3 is TGCAGTGCTAGCGGTATGAGACGGACCGGGGGGAATGAGCAGTTCTTC. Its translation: CSASGMRRTGGNEQFF.

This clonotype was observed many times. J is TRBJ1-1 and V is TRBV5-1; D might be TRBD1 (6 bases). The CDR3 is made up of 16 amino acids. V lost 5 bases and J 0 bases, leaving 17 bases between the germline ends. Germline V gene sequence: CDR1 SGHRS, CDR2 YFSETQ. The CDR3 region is CASSPTEDRLNTEAFF. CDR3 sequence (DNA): TGCGCCAGCAGTCCCACGGAAGACAGGCTGAACACTGAAGCTTTCTTT.

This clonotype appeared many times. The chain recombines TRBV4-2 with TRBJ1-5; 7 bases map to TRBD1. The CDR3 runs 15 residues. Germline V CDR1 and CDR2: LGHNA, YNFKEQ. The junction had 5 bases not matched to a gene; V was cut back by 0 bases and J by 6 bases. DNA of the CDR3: TGTGCCAGCAGCCAAGAAGGAGGGGGCGTTCAGCCCCAGCATTTT. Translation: CASSQEGGGVQPQHF.

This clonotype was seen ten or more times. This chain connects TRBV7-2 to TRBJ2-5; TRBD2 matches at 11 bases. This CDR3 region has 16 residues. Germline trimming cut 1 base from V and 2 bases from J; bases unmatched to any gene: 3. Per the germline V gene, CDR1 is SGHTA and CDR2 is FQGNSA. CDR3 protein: CASSLGLAGGQETQYF. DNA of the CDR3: TGTGCCAGCAGCTTAGGGCTAGCGGGGGGTCAAGAGACCCAGTACTTC.

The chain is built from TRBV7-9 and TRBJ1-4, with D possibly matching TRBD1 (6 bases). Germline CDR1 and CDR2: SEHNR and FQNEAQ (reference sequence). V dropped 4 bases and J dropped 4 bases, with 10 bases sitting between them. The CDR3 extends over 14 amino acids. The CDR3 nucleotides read TGTGCCAGCAGCTCAGAAGGGGGTAATGAAAAACTGTTTTTT. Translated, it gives CASSSEGGNEKLFF.

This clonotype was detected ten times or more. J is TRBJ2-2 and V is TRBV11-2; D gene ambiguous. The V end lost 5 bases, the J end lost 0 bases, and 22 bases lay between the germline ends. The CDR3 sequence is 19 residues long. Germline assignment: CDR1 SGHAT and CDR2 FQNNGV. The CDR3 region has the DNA TGTGCCAGCAGCCCACGGTTGGGCAGCTCGGGCGCGAACACCGGGGAGCTGTTTTTT. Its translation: CASSPRLGSSGANTGELFF.

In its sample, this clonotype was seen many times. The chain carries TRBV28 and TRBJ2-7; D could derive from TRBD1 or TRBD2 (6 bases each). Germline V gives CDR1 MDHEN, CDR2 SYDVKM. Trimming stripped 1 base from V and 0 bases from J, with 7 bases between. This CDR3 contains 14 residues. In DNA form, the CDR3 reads TGTGCCAGCAGTTTATCGGGGGCCTCCTACGAGCAGTACTTC. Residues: CASSLSGASYEQYF.

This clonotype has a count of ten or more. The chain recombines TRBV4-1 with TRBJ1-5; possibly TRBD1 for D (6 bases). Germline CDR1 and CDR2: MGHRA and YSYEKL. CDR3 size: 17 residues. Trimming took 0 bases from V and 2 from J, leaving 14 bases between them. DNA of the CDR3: TGCGCCAGCAGCCAAGATGAGGACAGTCCGCGCAATCAGCCCCAGCATTTT. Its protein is CASSQDEDSPRNQPQHF.

The CDR3 DNA is TGTGCCAGCAGTTTAGTACCTTTCTATGGCTACACCTTC. Its translation is CASSLVPFYGYTF. The rearrangement links TRBV12-3 or TRBV12-4 to TRBJ1-2; D unresolved. The CDR3 has 13 amino acids. Trimming cost V 1 base and J 4 bases, with 7 bases left between them.

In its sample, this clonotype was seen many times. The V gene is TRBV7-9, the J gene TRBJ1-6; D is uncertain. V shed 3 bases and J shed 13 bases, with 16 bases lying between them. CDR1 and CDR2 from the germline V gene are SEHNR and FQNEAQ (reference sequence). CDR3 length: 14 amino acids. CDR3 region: CASSFNSGGQPLHF. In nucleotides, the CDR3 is TGTGCCAGCAGCTTTAATTCCGGCGGCCAGCCCCTCCACTTT. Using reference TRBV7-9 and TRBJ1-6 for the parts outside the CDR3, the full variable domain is DTGVSQNPRHKITKRGQNVTFRCDPISEHNRLYWYRQTLGQGPEFLTYFQNEAQLEKSRLLSDRFSAERPKGSFSTLEIQRTEQGDSAMYLCASSFNSGGQPLHFGNGTRLTVT.

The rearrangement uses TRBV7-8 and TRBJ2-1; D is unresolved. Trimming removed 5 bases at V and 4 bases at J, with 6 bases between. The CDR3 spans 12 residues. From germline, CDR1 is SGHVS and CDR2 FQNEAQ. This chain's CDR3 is CASSLYYNEQFF. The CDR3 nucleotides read TGTGCCAGCAGCCTCTATTACAATGAGCAGTTCTTC.

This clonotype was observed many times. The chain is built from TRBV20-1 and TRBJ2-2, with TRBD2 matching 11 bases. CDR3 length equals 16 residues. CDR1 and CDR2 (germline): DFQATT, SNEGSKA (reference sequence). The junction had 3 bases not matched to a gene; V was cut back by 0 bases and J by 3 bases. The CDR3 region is CSARDPTSGDTGELFF. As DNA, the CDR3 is TGCAGTGCTAGAGATCCGACTAGCGGGGACACCGGGGAGCTGTTTTTT.

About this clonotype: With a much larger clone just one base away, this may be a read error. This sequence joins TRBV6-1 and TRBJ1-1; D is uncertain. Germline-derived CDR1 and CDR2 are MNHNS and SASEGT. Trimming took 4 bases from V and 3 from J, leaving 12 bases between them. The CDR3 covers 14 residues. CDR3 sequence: CASSVGGCYTEAFF. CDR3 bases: TGTGCCAGCAGTGTCGGCGGGTGTTACACTGAAGCTTTCTTT.

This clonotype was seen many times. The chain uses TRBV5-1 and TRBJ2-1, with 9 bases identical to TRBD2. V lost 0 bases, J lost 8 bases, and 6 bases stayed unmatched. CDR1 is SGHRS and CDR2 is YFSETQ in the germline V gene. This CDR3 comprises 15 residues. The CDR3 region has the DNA TGCGCCAGCAGCTTGGTGCTAGCGGGGAGCTATGAGCAGTTCTTC. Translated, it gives CASSLVLAGSYEQFF.

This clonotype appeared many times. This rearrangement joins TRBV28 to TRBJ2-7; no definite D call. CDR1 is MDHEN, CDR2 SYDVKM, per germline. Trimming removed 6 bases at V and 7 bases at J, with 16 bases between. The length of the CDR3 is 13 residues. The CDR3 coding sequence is TGTGCCAGCAGACAAACCCCTAGGTGGGAGCAGTACTTC. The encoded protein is CASRQTPRWEQYF.

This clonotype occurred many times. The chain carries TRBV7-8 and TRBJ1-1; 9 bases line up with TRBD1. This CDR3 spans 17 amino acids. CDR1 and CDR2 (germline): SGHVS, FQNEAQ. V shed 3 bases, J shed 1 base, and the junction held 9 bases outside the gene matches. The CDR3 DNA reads TGTGCCAGCAGCTTTGGGCTCTTACAGGGGGCGAACACTGAAGCTTTCTTT. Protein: CASSFGLLQGANTEAFF.

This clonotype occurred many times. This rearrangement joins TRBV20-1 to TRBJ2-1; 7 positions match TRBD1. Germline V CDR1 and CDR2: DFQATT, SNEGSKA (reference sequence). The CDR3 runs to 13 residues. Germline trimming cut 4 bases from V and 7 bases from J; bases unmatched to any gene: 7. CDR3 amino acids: CSANPGTENEQFF. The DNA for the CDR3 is TGCAGTGCTAATCCCGGGACAGAGAATGAGCAGTTCTTC.

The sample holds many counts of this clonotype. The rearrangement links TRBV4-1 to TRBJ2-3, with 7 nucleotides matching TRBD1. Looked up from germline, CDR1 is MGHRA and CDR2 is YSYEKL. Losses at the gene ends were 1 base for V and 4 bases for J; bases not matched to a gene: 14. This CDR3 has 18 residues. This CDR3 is CASSQVDFPGQSADTQYF. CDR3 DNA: TGCGCCAGCAGCCAAGTTGATTTCCCGGGACAGTCTGCAGATACGCAGTATTTT.

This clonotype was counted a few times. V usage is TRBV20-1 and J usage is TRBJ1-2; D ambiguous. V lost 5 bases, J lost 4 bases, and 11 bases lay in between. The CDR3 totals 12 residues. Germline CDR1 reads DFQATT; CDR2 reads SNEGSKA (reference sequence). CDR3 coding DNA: TGCAGTGCTGAGGACGGCATCTATGGCTACACCTTC. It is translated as CSAEDGIYGYTF.

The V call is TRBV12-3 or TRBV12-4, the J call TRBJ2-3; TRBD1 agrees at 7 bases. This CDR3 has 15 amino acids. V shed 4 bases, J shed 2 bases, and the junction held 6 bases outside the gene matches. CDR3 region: CASSCPGTDTDTQYF. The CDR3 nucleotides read TGTGCCAGCAGTTGCCCCGGGACAGACACAGATACGCAGTATTTT.

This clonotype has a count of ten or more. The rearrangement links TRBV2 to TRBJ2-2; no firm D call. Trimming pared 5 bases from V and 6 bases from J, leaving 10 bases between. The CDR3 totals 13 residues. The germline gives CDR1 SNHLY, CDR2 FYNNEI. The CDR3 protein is CASSIKASGELFF. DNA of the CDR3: TGTGCCAGCAGTATTAAGGCCTCCGGGGAGCTGTTTTTT. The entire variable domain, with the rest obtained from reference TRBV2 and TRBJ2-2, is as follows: EPEVTQTPSHQVTQMGQEVILRCVPISNHLYFYWYRQILGQKVEFLVSFYNNEISEKSEIFDDQFSVERPDGSNFTLKIRSTKLEDSAMYFCASSIKASGELFFGEGSRLTVL.

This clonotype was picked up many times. The CDR3 is CASRQPGQGARNEQFF. For the CDR3, the DNA is TGTGCCAGCAGACAACCGGGACAGGGGGCGCGTAATGAGCAGTTCTTC. The gene calls are TRBV6-1 and TRBJ2-1; 12 positions agree with TRBD1. The germline V gene encodes CDR1 MNHNS and CDR2 SASEGT. The CDR3 loop spans 16 amino acids. After removal of 6 bases from V and 7 bases from J, the junction contained 10 bases not matched to a gene.

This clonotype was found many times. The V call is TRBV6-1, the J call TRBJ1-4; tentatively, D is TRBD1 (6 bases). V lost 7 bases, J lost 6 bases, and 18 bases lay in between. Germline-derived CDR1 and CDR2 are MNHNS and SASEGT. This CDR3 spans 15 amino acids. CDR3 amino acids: CASTLRTVQDEKLFF. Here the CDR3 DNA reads TGTGCCAGCACCCTTAGGACAGTGCAAGATGAAAAACTGTTTTTT.

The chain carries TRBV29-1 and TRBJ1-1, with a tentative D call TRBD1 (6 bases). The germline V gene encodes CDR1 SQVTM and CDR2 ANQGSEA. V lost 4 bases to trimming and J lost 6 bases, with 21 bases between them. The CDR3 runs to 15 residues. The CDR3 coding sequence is TGCAGCGTTGCCCCAGGGCAGGGGACTTTTGCTGAAGCTTTCTTT. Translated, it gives CSVAPGQGTFAEAFF.

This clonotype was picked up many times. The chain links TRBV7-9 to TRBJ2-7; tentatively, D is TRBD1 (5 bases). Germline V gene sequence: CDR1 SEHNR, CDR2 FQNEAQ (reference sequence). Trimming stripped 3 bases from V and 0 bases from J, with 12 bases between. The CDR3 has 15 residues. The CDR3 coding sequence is TGTGCCAGCAGCTTGGGGCAGCCTTTCTCCTACGAGCAGTACTTC. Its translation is CASSLGQPFSYEQYF. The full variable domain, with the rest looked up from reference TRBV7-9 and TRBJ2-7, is DTGVSQNPRHKITKRGQNVTFRCDPISEHNRLYWYRQTLGQGPEFLTYFQNEAQLEKSRLLSDRFSAERPKGSFSTLEIQRTEQGDSAMYLCASSLGQPFSYEQYFGPGTRLTVT.

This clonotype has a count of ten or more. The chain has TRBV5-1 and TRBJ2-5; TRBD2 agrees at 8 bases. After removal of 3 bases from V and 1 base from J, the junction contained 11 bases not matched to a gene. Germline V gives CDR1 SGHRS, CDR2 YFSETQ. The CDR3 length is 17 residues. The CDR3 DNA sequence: TGCGCCAGCAGCTACAATGGAGAGCGGGGGCCCCAAGAGACCCAGTACTTC. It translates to CASSYNGERGPQETQYF.

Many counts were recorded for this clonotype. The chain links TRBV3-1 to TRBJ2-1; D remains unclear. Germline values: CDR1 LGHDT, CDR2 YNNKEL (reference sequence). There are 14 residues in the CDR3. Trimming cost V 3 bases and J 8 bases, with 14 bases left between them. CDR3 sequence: CASSQNFGPDEQFF. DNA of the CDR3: TGTGCCAGCAGCCAGAATTTTGGGCCGGATGAGCAGTTCTTC.

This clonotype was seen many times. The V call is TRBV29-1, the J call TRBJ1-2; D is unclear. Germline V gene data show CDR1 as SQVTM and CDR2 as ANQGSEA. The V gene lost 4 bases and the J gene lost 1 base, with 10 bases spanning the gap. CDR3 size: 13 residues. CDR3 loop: CSVARGGNYGYTF. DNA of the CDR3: TGCAGCGTTGCCCGGGGAGGTAACTATGGCTACACCTTC.

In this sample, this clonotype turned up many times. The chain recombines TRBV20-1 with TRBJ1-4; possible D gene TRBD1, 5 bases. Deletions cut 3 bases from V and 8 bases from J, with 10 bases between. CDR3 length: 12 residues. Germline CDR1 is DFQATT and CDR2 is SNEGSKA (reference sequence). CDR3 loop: CSASDQGEKLFF. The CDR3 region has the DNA TGCAGTGCTAGCGATCAGGGAGAAAAACTGTTTTTT.